The present entry profiles one TCR beta chain with its context. The record originates from a study of T cell changes during pregnancy in multiple sclerosis. CDR1 and CDR2 from the germline V gene are MNHNY and SVGAGI (reference sequence). V lost 6 bases, J lost 8 bases, and 7 bases stayed unmatched. This CDR3 comprises 14 residues. Data came from immunoSEQ multiplex PCR; TCRdb stores just in-frame clones and leaves some out. The top ten clones hold about 0.4% of a sample with about 38,000 clones, about 90% of them seen once. The starting material was CD4+ T cells from peripheral blood mononuclear cells, obtained after pregnancy. The sequence was collected from a female donor in good health, enrolled as a control in a pregnancy study. The chain joins TRBV6-6 to TRBJ1-4, with 9 positions matching TRBD1. The CDR3 DNA sequence: TGTGCCAGCAGCCGGGGACAGGGAATCGAAAAACTGTTTTTT. Residues: CASSRGQGIEKLFF.